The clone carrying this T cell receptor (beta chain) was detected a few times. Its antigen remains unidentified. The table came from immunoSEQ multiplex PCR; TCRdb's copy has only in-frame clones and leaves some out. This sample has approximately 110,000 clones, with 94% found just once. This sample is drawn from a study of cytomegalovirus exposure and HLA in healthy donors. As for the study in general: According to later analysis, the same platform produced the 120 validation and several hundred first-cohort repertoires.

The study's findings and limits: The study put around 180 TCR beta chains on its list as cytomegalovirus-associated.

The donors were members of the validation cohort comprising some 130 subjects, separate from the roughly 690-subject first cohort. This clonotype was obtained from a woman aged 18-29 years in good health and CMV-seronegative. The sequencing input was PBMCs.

The CDR3 region is CASSPGQGAFNEQFF. CDR3 coding DNA: TGTGCCAGTAGTCCGGGACAGGGGGCGTTCAATGAGCAGTTCTTC. The chain joins TRBV19 to TRBJ2-1; 12 positions match TRBD1. CDR1 is LNHDA, CDR2 SQIVND, per germline (reference sequence). J was trimmed by 6 bases and V by 5 bases; bases with no gene match: 5. The CDR3 contains 15 residues.